This T cell receptor (beta chain) was sequenced in a study of T cell changes during pregnancy in multiple sclerosis. The method was immunoSEQ multiplex PCR; TCRdb's version includes in-frame clones alone and lacks a portion of them. This table holds approximately 100,000 clones, roughly 90% found once. In this sample, this clone turned up once. The sequence came from a female donor with multiple sclerosis, enrolled in a pregnancy study. Specimen: peripheral blood, collected after pregnancy.

CDR3 coding DNA: TGTGCCAGCAGCCCGATCTCCGGGACAGGGACCCCGAGCTCCTATAATTCACCCCTCCACTTT. Protein sequence: CASSPISGTGTPSSYNSPLHF. This chain connects TRBV4-2 to TRBJ1-6; 9 bases match TRBD1. With V trimmed by 4 bases and J by 0 bases, 16 bases remained unmatched. This CDR3 is 21 amino acids long. Germline V gene data show CDR1 as LGHNA and CDR2 as YNFKEQ.